The next 6 T cell receptor beta chains were all read from a single sample in a study of T cell clones after liver transplantation (dated 2019 in TCRdb). Libraries came from the immunoSEQ multiplex PCR assay. The clones in this table, taken by TCRdb from immuneACCESS, are in-frame only. Not every clone is retained; where verified, under half of the shortfall comes from an unresolved V gene, and the cause of the rest is unknown. The table for this sample lists tens of thousands of clones; under 95% of them were counted only once. The leading ten clones occupy about 2.5% of the sample. The sample's time point label is to be understood as: pre-transplant. The sample in question was CD4+ T cells from blood, obtained before liver transplant. These receptors were taken from a human donor who received a liver transplant.

The V call is TRBV28, the J call TRBJ1-1; D perhaps matches TRBD1 (6 bases). Trimming shortened V by 5 bases and J by 1 base, and 11 bases separated the two germline ends. Germline V gene sequence: CDR1 MDHEN, CDR2 SYDVKM. This CDR3 has 14 residues. CDR3 sequence: CASSLQGWNTEAFF. In DNA form, the CDR3 reads TGTGCCAGCAGTCTCCAGGGGTGGAACACTGAAGCTTTCTTT.

V and J are TRBV30 and TRBJ1-4, with TRBD1 identical over 9 bases. This CDR3 has 14 amino acids. The V and J ends lost 4 bases and 6 bases, in that order; junction bases with no gene match: 6. Germline lookup yields CDR1 GTSNPN and CDR2 SVGIG (reference sequence). The CDR3 region is CAWNLGQGDEKLFF. CDR3 nucleotide sequence: TGTGCCTGGAACCTGGGACAGGGCGATGAAAAACTGTTTTTT.

The chain recombines TRBV7-8 with TRBJ2-5; D may be TRBD2 (7 bases). The CDR3 totals 16 residues. CDR1 and CDR2 (germline): SGHVS, FQNEAQ. V was cut by 5 bases and J by 4 bases, with 20 bases left in between. The DNA of the CDR3 is TGTGCCAGCAGCACTAGTGGGGGGGCGATGGGAGAGACCCAGTACTTC. Translation gives CASSTSGGAMGETQYF.

The rearrangement uses TRBV28 and TRBJ2-7; possibly TRBD2 for D (5 bases). CDR1 is MDHEN and CDR2 is SYDVKM in the germline V gene. Trimming removed 3 bases from V and 6 bases from J, with 9 bases in between. CDR3 length: 12 residues. CDR3 nucleotide sequence: TGTGCCAGCAGTTTGCGGGTCTCCGAGCAGTACTTC. Its translation is CASSLRVSEQYF. Based on the CDR3 plus reference TRBV28 and TRBJ2-7, the full variable domain is DVKVTQSSRYLVKRTGEKVFLECVQDMDHENMFWYRQDPGLGLRLIYFSYDVKMKEKGDIPEGYSVSREKKERFSLILESASTNQTSMYLCASSLRVSEQYFGPGTRLTVT.

The rearrangement links TRBV7-2 to TRBJ1-5; 7 nucleotides line up with TRBD1. The CDR3 has 14 residues. CDR1 is SGHTA and CDR2 is FQGNSA in the germline V gene. Losses at the gene ends were 5 bases for V and 2 bases for J; bases not matched to a gene: 3. This chain's CDR3 is CASSRDRGNQPQHF. CDR3 in DNA: TGTGCCAGCAGCCGAGACAGGGGCAATCAGCCCCAGCATTTT. Full variable domain (missing parts from reference TRBV7-2 and TRBJ1-5): GAGVSQSPSNKVTEKGKDVELRCDPISGHTALYWYRQSLGQGLEFLIYFQGNSAPDKSGLPSDRFSAERTGGSVSTLTIQRTQQEDSAVYLCASSRDRGNQPQHFGDGTRLSIL.

The V and J genes are TRBV18 and TRBJ1-1; the D is unclear. V lost 3 bases and J 6 bases, leaving 8 bases between the germline ends. In germline, CDR1 is KGHSH, CDR2 LQKENI. The CDR3 covers 12 residues. In nucleotides, the CDR3 is TGTGCCAGCTCACCCCGGTTGGCTGAAGCTTTCTTT. This codes for CASSPRLAEAFF.